This T cell receptor beta chain was recorded in a study of beta chain features in type 1 diabetes. Study-wide background: Summed over all samples, the examined sorted cells came to 85 million to 130 million.

The whole isolated RNA underwent reverse transcription, so sequencing captured expressed TCRB transcripts. Clones were read by immunoSEQ multiplex PCR, and TCRdb kept only the in-frame ones, dropping some. This sample carries about 620,000 clones, 15% of them seen once, and the ten largest clones take approximately 0.087%. This clone was counted only a few times. The antigen remains unidentified. Study-wide results and limits: VDJ junctions from type 1 diabetes patients carried fewer insertions and larger deletions. Within each of all four CD4+ subsets, Type 1 diabetes patients had TCRB CDR3s that were moderately but significantly shorter. Any HLA effect on TCRB rearrangement was left unresolved by small sub-analyses.

The source is a man between 18 and 35 years old in good health. Material: naive CD4+ T cells from blood.

CDR3 sequence reads: CASRHGSVNTEAFF. The DNA for the CDR3 is TGTGCCAGCAGGCATGGGTCCGTGAACACTGAAGCTTTCTTT. The chain employs TRBV5-6 and TRBJ1-1; D gene uncertain. V lost 5 bases and J lost 0, with 11 bases in between. The CDR3 covers 14 residues. Germline-derived CDR1 and CDR2 are SGHDT and YYEEEE.